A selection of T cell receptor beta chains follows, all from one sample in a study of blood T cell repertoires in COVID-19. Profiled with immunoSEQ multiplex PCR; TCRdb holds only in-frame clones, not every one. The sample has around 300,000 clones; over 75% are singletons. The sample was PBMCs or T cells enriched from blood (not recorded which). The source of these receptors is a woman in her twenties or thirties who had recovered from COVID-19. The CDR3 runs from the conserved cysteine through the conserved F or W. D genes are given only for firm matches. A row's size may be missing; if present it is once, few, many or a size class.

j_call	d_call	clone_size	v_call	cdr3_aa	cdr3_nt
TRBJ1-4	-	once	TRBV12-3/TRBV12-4	CASSFALNEKLFF	TGTGCCAGCAGTTTCGCCCTAAATGAAAAACTGTTTTTT
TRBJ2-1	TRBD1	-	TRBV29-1	CSVVPTGGNEQFF	TGCAGCGTTGTCCCGACAGGGGGAAATGAGCAGTTCTTC
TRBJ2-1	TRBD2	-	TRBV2	CASRDRTSGYNEQFF	TGTGCCAGCAGGGACCGGACTAGCGGCTACAATGAGCAGTTCTTC
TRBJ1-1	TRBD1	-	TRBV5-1	CASSLRAGGTNTEAFF	TGCGCCAGCAGCTTGAGGGCAGGGGGGACGAACACTGAAGCTTTCTTT
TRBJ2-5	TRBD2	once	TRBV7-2	CASSLAASGRARFQETQYF	TGTGCCAGCAGCTTAGCGGCTAGCGGGAGGGCTCGATTCCAAGAGACCCAGTACTTC
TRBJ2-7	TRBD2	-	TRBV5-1	CASSFGSGTYEQYF	TGCGCCAGCAGCTTTGGTAGCGGGACCTACGAGCAGTACTTC
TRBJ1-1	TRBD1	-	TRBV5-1	CASTVTGVNTEAFF	TGCGCCAGCACCGTGACAGGGGTGAACACTGAAGCTTTCTTT
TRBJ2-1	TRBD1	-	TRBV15	CATKGAHGTGPYNEQFF	TGTGCCACCAAGGGGGCCCACGGGACAGGGCCCTACAATGAGCAGTTCTTC
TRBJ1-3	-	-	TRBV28	CASSRSVSGNTIYF	TGTGCCAGCAGTCGCTCGGTCTCTGGAAACACCATATATTTT
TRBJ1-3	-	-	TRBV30	CAWSTGGGNTIYF	TGTGCCTGGTCGACAGGAGGAGGAAACACCATATATTTT
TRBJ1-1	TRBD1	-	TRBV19	CASFGQGNLNTEAFF	TGTGCCAGTTTTGGACAGGGCAACTTGAACACTGAAGCTTTCTTT
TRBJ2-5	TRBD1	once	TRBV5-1	CASYRGTQETQYF	TGCGCCAGCTACAGGGGGACCCAAGAGACCCAGTACTTC
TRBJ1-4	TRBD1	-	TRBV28	CASSKEQGVREKLFF	TGTGCCAGCAGTAAGGAGCAGGGGGTACGGGAAAAACTGTTTTTT
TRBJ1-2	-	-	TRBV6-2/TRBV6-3	CASSSPPIRGYTF	TGTGCCAGCAGTTCCCCCCCCATACGGGGCTACACCTTC
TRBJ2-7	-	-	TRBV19	CASSINYEQYF	TGTGCCAGTAGTATCAACTACGAGCAGTACTTC
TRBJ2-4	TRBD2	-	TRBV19	CASSIRLAGVLAKNIQYF	TGTGCCAGTAGTATAAGGCTAGCGGGAGTCTTAGCCAAAAACATTCAGTACTTC
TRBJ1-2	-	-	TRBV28	CASSLRRLNYGYTF	TGTGCCAGCAGTTTGAGGAGGTTAAACTATGGCTACACCTTC
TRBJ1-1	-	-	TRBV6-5	CASSLRVEAEAFF	TGTGCCAGCAGCCTTAGGGTGGAGGCTGAAGCTTTCTTT
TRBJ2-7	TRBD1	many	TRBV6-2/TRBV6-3	CASSYETGAYEQYF	TGTGCCAGCAGTTACGAGACAGGGGCCTACGAGCAGTACTTC
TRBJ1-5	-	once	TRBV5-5	CASSLLGGNQPQHF	TGTGCCAGCAGCTTGCTAGGGGGTAATCAGCCCCAGCATTTT
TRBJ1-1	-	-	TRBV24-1	CATSDSREDTEAFF	TGTGCCACCAGTGATTCTCGAGAGGACACTGAAGCTTTCTTT
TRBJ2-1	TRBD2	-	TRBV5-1	CASSPTSGSRGGEQFF	TGCGCCAGCAGCCCGACTAGCGGGAGTCGGGGTGGTGAGCAGTTCTTC
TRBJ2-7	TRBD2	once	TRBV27	CASSSPGSGRSSSYEQYF	TGTGCCAGCAGCAGTCCAGGCAGCGGGAGGTCGAGCTCCTACGAGCAGTACTTC